The rows below give T cell receptor beta chains drawn from one sample of a study of T cell changes during pregnancy in multiple sclerosis. Clones were read by immunoSEQ multiplex PCR, and TCRdb kept only the in-frame ones, dropping some. The table shows some 54,000 clones, with just over 90% occurring only once. The source was peripheral blood, collected after pregnancy. Receptor source: a female donor with multiple sclerosis, enrolled in a pregnancy study. CDR3s include the opening cysteine and the closing phenylalanine or tryptophan. D genes are given only for firm matches. The listing skips clone size in some rows; elsewhere it reads once, few, many or a size class.

V gene	clone size	D gene	J gene	CDR3 DNA	CDR3 protein
TRBV6-5	-	TRBD2	TRBJ2-1	TGTGCCAGCAGGGCAACTAGCGGGAGATACAATGAGCAGTTCTTC	CASRATSGRYNEQFF
TRBV5-1	-	TRBD2	TRBJ2-5	TGCGCCAGCAGCTTGGGACTAGCGGGACAAGAGACCCAGTACTTC	CASSLGLAGQETQYF
TRBV11-2	-	-	TRBJ2-7	TGTGCCAGCAGCTTAGTTAGGGGGAGGGACGAGCAGTACTTC	CASSLVRGRDEQYF
TRBV6-5	-	-	TRBJ2-1	TGTGCCAGCAGCGGACACCCCAAAGAGCAGTTCTTC	CASSGHPKEQFF
TRBV6-6	-	TRBD1	TRBJ1-1	TGTGCCAGCAGTAACACAGGGGGCACTGAAGCTTTCTTT	CASSNTGGTEAFF
TRBV7-9	-	-	TRBJ2-7	TGTGCCAGCGGCGAGGTAGGCGAGCAGTACTTC	CASGEVGEQYF
TRBV7-9	-	TRBD2	TRBJ2-1	TGTGCCAGCAGCTTAGAGTTAGCGGGTTCGTTCTTC	CASSLELAGSFF
TRBV7-3	-	TRBD2	TRBJ2-1	TGTGCCAGCAGCCTGGGAGCGGGAGACGTCTATGAGCAGTTCTTC	CASSLGAGDVYEQFF
TRBV7-2	-	-	TRBJ1-2	TGTGCCAGCAGCTTCCCCGGGATCTCTAACTATGGCTACACCTTC	CASSFPGISNYGYTF
TRBV28	-	TRBD1	TRBJ1-3	TGTGCCAGCAGTTTAATCCAGGGGGCCACGTCCGGAAACACCATATATTTT	CASSLIQGATSGNTIYF
TRBV4-3	-	-	TRBJ1-5	TGCGCCAGCAGCCAAGACAGGGCATTTGGAACGCCCCAGCATTTT	CASSQDRAFGTPQHF
TRBV28	-	TRBD2	TRBJ2-1	TGTGCCAGCAGTTTAATTGCTAGCGGGAGCTACAATGAGCAGTTCTTC	CASSLIASGSYNEQFF
TRBV5-4	-	TRBD1	TRBJ2-5	TGTGCCAGCAGCTTCACAGGGGGAGAGACCCAGTACTTC	CASSFTGGETQYF
TRBV4-2	-	TRBD1	TRBJ1-4	TGTGCCAGCAGCCAAGAACAGGGGAGTTGGGAAAAACTGTTTTTT	CASSQEQGSWEKLFF
TRBV7-9	-	-	TRBJ2-5	TGTGCCAGCAGCTTATCAGGATTGGAGACCCAGTACTTC	CASSLSGLETQYF
TRBV7-9	once	-	TRBJ1-1	TGTGCCAGCAGCGTCGGGACACCTAACACTGAAGCTTTCTTT	CASSVGTPNTEAFF
TRBV14	-	TRBD1	TRBJ2-7	TGTGCCAGCAGCCAACCGGGACAGATCGGCGAGCAGTACTTC	CASSQPGQIGEQYF
TRBV5-4	-	-	TRBJ1-2	TGTGCCAGCAGCTTCGTACAGGGTGATGGCTACACCTTC	CASSFVQGDGYTF
TRBV5-1	-	-	TRBJ2-7	TGCGCCAGCAGCTCCGCAGGGGCTAGGACCTACGAGCAGTACTTC	CASSSAGARTYEQYF
TRBV4-2	once	-	TRBJ2-3	TGTGCCAGCAGCCCCCGACGGACTAGCACAGATACGCAGTATTTT	CASSPRRTSTDTQYF
TRBV6-5	-	TRBD2	TRBJ2-1	TGTGCCAGCAGTTTCGGGGGGGACAATGAGCAGTTCTTC	CASSFGGDNEQFF
TRBV4-3	-	-	TRBJ2-1	TGCGCCAGCAGCCTGGGGGTAGCGGATAATGAGCAGTTCTTC	CASSLGVADNEQFF
TRBV6-5	-	-	TRBJ2-1	TGTGCCAGCAGACGCTCGGACTTGTACAATGAGCAGTTCTTC	CASRRSDLYNEQFF
TRBV19	-	-	TRBJ1-1	TGTGCCAGTAGGGGCATCGGGGGGATTGAAGCTTTCTTT	CASRGIGGIEAFF
TRBV7-7	-	TRBD2	TRBJ2-5	TGTGCTAGCAGCCGACTAGCGGGAGAAGAGACCCAGTACTTC	CASSRLAGEETQYF
TRBV7-9	-	TRBD2	TRBJ2-1	TGTGCCAGCAGCTTCGTAGCGGGAGGAAGCAATGAGCAGTTCTTC	CASSFVAGGSNEQFF
TRBV4-3	-	-	TRBJ2-1	TGCGCCAGCAGCCAAGGGGGAGTTCACAATGAGCAGTTCTTC	CASSQGGVHNEQFF
TRBV7-3	-	-	TRBJ2-3	TGTGCCAGCAGCTTAACGGCGGCCACAGATACGCAGTATTTT	CASSLTAATDTQYF
TRBV5-1	once	-	TRBJ1-4	TGCGCCAGCAGCTTGAACGGGGGTACAGAAAAACTGTTTTTT	CASSLNGGTEKLFF
TRBV29-1	-	-	TRBJ2-1	TGCAGCGTTGCGGCGGCCTACAATGAGCAGTTCTTC	CSVAAAYNEQFF
TRBV9	-	TRBD1	TRBJ1-5	TGTGCCAGCAGCGAAGGGGACAGTGAAAATCAGCCCCAGCATTTT	CASSEGDSENQPQHF
TRBV7-3	-	-	TRBJ2-1	TGTGCCAGCAGCTTATGGCCGGACACTCCCTACAATGAGCAGTTCTTC	CASSLWPDTPYNEQFF
TRBV7-9	-	-	TRBJ2-7	TGTGCCAGCAGCTTAGGCAGCTACGAGCAGTACTTC	CASSLGSYEQYF
TRBV5-4	-	TRBD2	TRBJ2-5	TGTGCCAGCAGCTTGGGGACGGGAGGGGTGACGGAGACCCAGTACTTC	CASSLGTGGVTETQYF
TRBV19	-	TRBD2	TRBJ2-1	TGTGCCAGTAGTCTAGCGGGAGGCAATGAGCAGTTCTTC	CASSLAGGNEQFF
TRBV18	-	-	TRBJ2-5	TGTGCCAGCTCACCACCATCCCGGGAAGAGACCCAGTACTTC	CASSPPSREETQYF
TRBV7-9	-	TRBD2	TRBJ2-1	TGTGCCAGCAGCCCGGGGACTAGCGGGGAATACAATGAGCAGTTCTTC	CASSPGTSGEYNEQFF
TRBV11-2	medium-sized	TRBD1	TRBJ1-1	TGTGCCAGCAGCTTAGCTAAGTGGGACAGAAGAAACACTGAAGCTTTCTTT	CASSLAKWDRRNTEAFF
TRBV19	-	-	TRBJ1-4	TGTGCCACCTCAGACTTATTTGAAAAACTGTTTTTT	CATSDLFEKLFF
TRBV5-1	-	TRBD1	TRBJ2-5	TGCGCCAGCAGCCCGGGGACAGGGTCGGGGGAGACCCAGTACTTC	CASSPGTGSGETQYF
TRBV25-1	-	TRBD2	TRBJ2-7	TGTGCCAGCAGTGAAACAGCGGGAGGATCCTCCTCCAACGAGCAGTACTTC	CASSETAGGSSSNEQYF
TRBV4-1	once	-	TRBJ1-1	TGCGCCAGCAGCCCTGAGCAAGGGGGATTCACTGAAGCTTTCTTT	CASSPEQGGFTEAFF
TRBV11-2	-	TRBD1	TRBJ1-2	TGTGCCAGCAGCCACGGGACAGGGGATGGCTACACCTTC	CASSHGTGDGYTF
TRBV7-9	-	TRBD1	TRBJ2-3	TGTGCCAGCAACCCTACAGGGGCCCTAGCCACAGATACGCAGTATTTT	CASNPTGALATDTQYF
TRBV7-2	-	-	TRBJ2-1	TGTGCCAGCAGCTTAGCACTCGACTACAATGAGCAGTTCTTC	CASSLALDYNEQFF
TRBV4-1	-	TRBD1	TRBJ2-7	TGCGCCAGCAGCCATGTGACAGGGATTTTCTACGAGCAGTACTTC	CASSHVTGIFYEQYF
TRBV18	-	-	TRBJ2-1	TGTGCCAGCTCACCACCGGCTAGAAACAATGAGCAGTTCTTC	CASSPPARNNEQFF
TRBV2	few	TRBD2	TRBJ2-1	TGTGCCAGCATGTTCGGGAGGGATGAGCAGTTCTTC	CASMFGRDEQFF
TRBV27	-	-	TRBJ2-1	TGTGCCAGCAGCCTTGTCCCGTACAATGAGCAGTTCTTC	CASSLVPYNEQFF
TRBV28	once	TRBD2	TRBJ2-1	TGTGCCAGCAGTTTAGGGGGGGAGACTAGCATTCACAATGAGCAGTTCTTC	CASSLGGETSIHNEQFF
TRBV4-3	-	TRBD2	TRBJ2-3	TGCGCCAGCAGCCAAGATCTGCGACTAGCGGGTTTCACAGATACGCAGTATTTT	CASSQDLRLAGFTDTQYF
TRBV19	-	TRBD1	TRBJ1-2	TGTGCCAGTAGTATTCCCGCAACTAGGGACAGGGAAGGCTACACCTTC	CASSIPATRDREGYTF
TRBV30	once	-	TRBJ2-5	TGTGCCTGGAGTGTCGTGCAGGGCGACCAAGAGACCCAGTACTTC	CAWSVVQGDQETQYF
TRBV28	-	-	TRBJ1-2	TGTGCCAGCATCCTTCAGGGTGGAGGGCTTGAAGCGGATGGCTACACCTTC	CASILQGGGLEADGYTF
TRBV7-8	-	TRBD2	TRBJ2-3	TGTGCCAGCAGCTTGGCGGGAGTAGATACGCAGTATTTT	CASSLAGVDTQYF
TRBV29-1	once	TRBD1	TRBJ1-1	TGCAGCGTTAGTGAGGGGGCAAACACTGAAGCTTTCTTT	CSVSEGANTEAFF
TRBV11-3	-	TRBD1	TRBJ2-5	TGTGCCAGCAGCTTAAGCCTCCGGACAGGGCGGGAGACCCAGTACTTC	CASSLSLRTGRETQYF
TRBV6-4	-	TRBD1	TRBJ2-6	TGTGCCAGCAGTTCGACAGGGGGCTCTGGGGCCAACGTCCTGACTTTC	CASSSTGGSGANVLTF
TRBV4-2	-	TRBD1	TRBJ1-6	TGTGCCAGCAGCCAAGATCCGACAGGGGTTAATTCACCCCTCCACTTT	CASSQDPTGVNSPLHF
TRBV7-2	-	-	TRBJ2-3	TGTGCCAGCAGCTTATCCGCTACCCCATCAAGTTCCCTGTCGGATACGCAGTATTTT	CASSLSATPSSSLSDTQYF